This T cell receptor beta chain was obtained from a study of CD4+ T cells in melanoma (dated by TCRdb to the early 2020s). For the wider study: The study examined neoantigen-specific CD4+ T cells in human melanoma.

Measured from the cysteine to the phenylalanine, the CDR3 is 13 residues long. Solely the CDR3 DNA is kept, with 39 bases framed from the first base. The germline V gene supplies CDR1 MDHEN and CDR2 SYDVKM. Trimming at the junction amounts to 5 bases on V and 2 bases on J, and the germline ends lie 6 bases apart. What the study reported, not specific to this receptor: Diverse differentiation states were reported to be shown by neoantigen-specific CD4+ T cells in melanoma. Neoantigen-specific CD4+ T cells were reported to be correlated with the function of CD8+ T cells, macrophages and B cells.

Regarding this clone: Its antigen remains unidentified. Base-call qualities are not available, and no considerably larger clone is one nucleotide away.

Donors were patients with melanoma. Libraries were built with the immunoSEQ multiplex PCR assay. In TCRdb, the immuneACCESS table is reduced to in-frame sequences with V and J assigned. These tables do not hold every clone; where another copy was compared, an unresolved V gene accounts for under half, and the others remain unexplained. The sample table records about 55,000 clones; almost 70% of these occur just once. Together, the top ten hold 4.8% of the sample. This sequence was found in a human donor with melanoma. The sequence joins TRBV28 to TRBJ2-2; too little of a D gene remains to name it. The sequenced sample was tumor tissue. CDR3 sequence: CASSGHNTGELFF. The DNA sequence follows: TGTGCCAGCAGTGGCCACAACACCGGGGAGCTGTTTTTT.